This T cell receptor beta chain came from a study of OX40 agonist ivuxolimab in advanced cancers. Study-wide background: Every 2 weeks, ivuxolimab was infused into the patients intravenously at between 0.01 and 10 mg/kg. A male proportion of about 86% was recorded, with mean age approximately 57 years and range about 23 to 90.

Germline V gene data show CDR1 as MNHNS and CDR2 as SASEGT. The length of the CDR3 is 15 residues. V lost 4 bases and J lost 0, with 12 bases in between. General study findings and limits: Expanded peripheral T cells had an undetermined antigen specificity.

About this clone itself: The antigen remains undetermined.

Assay: immunoSEQ multiplex PCR; the TCRdb copy retains only in-frame clones and omits some. This table holds just under 75,000 clones, around nine tenths found once. The sequence was collected from an adult with an advanced solid tumor such as melanoma, head and neck, liver or kidney cancer. Sample: CD4+ or CD8+ T cells sorted from blood, taken in a trial of the OX40 agonist ivuxolimab. V is TRBV6-1 and J is TRBJ1-1; D remains unclear. The CDR3 DNA sequence: TGTGCCAGCAGTGTACAATTCGAGCTGAACACTGAAGCTTTCTTT. Protein product: CASSVQFELNTEAFF.